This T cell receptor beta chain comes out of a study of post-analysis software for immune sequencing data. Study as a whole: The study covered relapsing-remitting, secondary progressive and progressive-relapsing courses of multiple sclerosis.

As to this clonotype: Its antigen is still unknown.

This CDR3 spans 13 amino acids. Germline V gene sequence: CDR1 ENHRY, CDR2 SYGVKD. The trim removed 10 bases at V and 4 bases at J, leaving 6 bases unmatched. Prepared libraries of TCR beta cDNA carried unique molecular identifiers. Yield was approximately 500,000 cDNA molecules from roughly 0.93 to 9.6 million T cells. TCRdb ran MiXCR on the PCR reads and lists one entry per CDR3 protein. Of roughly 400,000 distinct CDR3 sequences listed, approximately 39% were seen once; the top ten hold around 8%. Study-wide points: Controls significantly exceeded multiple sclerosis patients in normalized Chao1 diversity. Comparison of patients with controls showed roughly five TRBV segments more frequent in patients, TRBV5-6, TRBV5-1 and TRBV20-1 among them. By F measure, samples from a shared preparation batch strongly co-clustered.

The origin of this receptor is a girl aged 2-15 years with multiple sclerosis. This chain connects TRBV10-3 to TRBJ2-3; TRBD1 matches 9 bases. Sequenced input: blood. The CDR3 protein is CASTDRGPDTQYF. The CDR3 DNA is TGTGCCAGCACGGACAGGGGCCCAGATACGCAGTATTTT.